This TCR beta chain is drawn from a study of tumor-infiltrating lymphocytes in primary liver carcinoma. From approximately 490 ng total RNA, TCR beta cDNA was generated with a primer in the constant region. It was through three nested multiplex PCR rounds of slightly modified ARM-PCR that TCR beta libraries arose. Investigators reported that the first two PCR rounds, at around 9 cycles each, used TRBV1-TRBV30 forward primers with a C-beta reverse primer. A single record per CDR3 protein comes from TCRdb applying MiXCR to the multiplex PCR reads. The sample holds tens of thousands of distinct CDR3 sequences, 70% to 85% seen once. Co-extracting RNA and DNA was done with about 17-30 mg of unsorted bulk tissue as input. Trimming removed 2 bases at V and 7 bases at J, with 17 bases between. The germline CDR1 and CDR2 sequences are MGHRA and YSYEKL. The CDR3 is 15 amino acids.

This clonotype originated in a man aged 35 to 55 with primary liver carcinoma and hepatitis B virus infection. The material sequenced was liver tumor tissue from sampling region 2. As for subset: tumor region T2, inferior pole. V usage is TRBV4-1 and J usage is TRBJ1-1; weak D call: TRBD1 (6 bases). The CDR3 loop is CASSQLRGGVNEAFF. DNA of the CDR3: TGCGCCAGCAGCCAACTCAGAGGGGGTGTCAATGAAGCTTTCTTT.